The present TCR beta chain was sequenced within a study of T cells after yellow fever vaccination (dated by TCRdb to between 2018 and 2021). With regard to the full study: The SMART-Seq v4 Ultra Low Input RNA kit was used to prepare libraries from fractions with low cell numbers. Blood samples were taken at several timepoints before and after primary and secondary immunization, and bulk PBMC replicates and cell subsets were isolated. Two healthy male donors, one aged 18 to 30 and one aged 30 to 39 years, were included in the cohort. To follow T-cell clones before and after both primary and booster YFV17D yellow fever vaccination, bulk TCR alpha and beta repertoires underwent longitudinal sequencing.

In light of the paper, this sample's treatment or condition label describes: live attenuated yellow fever vaccine strain. A standard Ficoll-Paque protocol was used to isolate PBMCs from peripheral blood. Dynabeads CD4 and CD8 positive selection kits were used to isolate CD4 and CD8 T-cell fractions. TriZol was used to extract RNA from bulk PBMCs, CD4 and CD8 fractions, and dextramer-positive and dextramer-negative fractions. TCR cDNA was synthesized by 5'RACE template switching, through which a universal primer site and unique molecular identifiers were introduced. cDNA synthesis was primed from both the TCR alpha and TCR beta constant segments. Library amplification used two PCR steps, and the second PCR step added sample barcodes and sequencing adapters. Sequencing of the libraries was done on either Illumina HiSeq 2500 (2x100 bp) or NovaSeq (2x150 bp). The paper's data handling went like this. MIGEC was used to demultiplex reads and collapse the reads into UMI consensus sequences, and MiXCR was used for V(D)J alignment. Vaccine-responding clonotypes were identified with edgeR using replicate PBMC samples, with FDR below 0.01 and a log2 fold change above 5 up to day 15 being required. CD4 or CD8 identity was assigned to each bulk clonotype according to whether the clonotype was present at higher abundance in the sequenced CD4 repertoire or the sequenced CD8 repertoire. The public reads were reprocessed in TCRdb via fastp at Q25 and MiXCR, keeping in-frame beta chains. Every distinct CDR3 protein forms one entry, paired with its most common genes and DNA. What appears here as the V and J calls and clone size reflects TCRdb's work, not the paper's. The sample table records nearly 70,000 distinct CDR3 sequences; 5% to 8% of these occur just once. The ten largest clones represent around a third of the sample.

V is pruned by 3 bases and J by 2 bases, leaving 4 bases of the junction without a gene match. There are 15 amino acids in the CDR3, from cysteine to phenylalanine inclusive. The read is trimmed to its CDR3 DNA, 45 bases read in frame from base 1. The germline V gene gives CDR1 as SGHAT and CDR2 as FQNNGV. This clonotype was found many times. Its antigen remains unidentified. Base qualities are not at hand, and no much larger clone is one base apart. Here is what the overall study found, with its caveats: Because only a couple of donors were included in the study, the extent to which the findings can be generalized is limited. Computational filtering was required because FACS-sorted repertoires could contain abundant contaminating clonotypes from the bulk population. Most clones expanded after primary vaccination (96% of CD4 and roughly 88% of CD8) were re-detected after the booster, suggesting that broad memory maintenance occurred. A small fraction of clonotypes showed up in both the CD4 and CD8 compartments, probably as a result of convergent recombination. Compared with the primary T-cell response, the secondary T-cell response was faster but weaker, reaching its peak on day 5 rather than on day 15.

This TCR was sampled from a young man who received the YFV17D yellow fever vaccine. Recombination connected TRBV11-2 to TRBJ2-3, with 8 bases matching TRBD1. Source: CD8+ T cells sorted from PBMCs, taken 35 to 50 days after the first yellow fever vaccination. The CDR3 region reads CASSLVTGDTDTQYF. The nucleotides read TGTGCCAGCAGCTTGGTGACAGGGGACACAGATACGCAGTATTTT.